The 14 T cell receptor beta chains listed next were all sequenced from one sample in a study of CD8 T cells in ankylosing spondylitis. Via MiXCR, TCRdb re-called the 5' RACE reads, giving one row per CDR3 protein. The table has 120,000 or so distinct CDR3 sequences, roughly an eighth seen once. Sequenced sample: blood, either unsorted or a sorted T cell fraction (not recorded which). Receptors originate from a female donor with ankylosing spondylitis or in good health (not recorded which).

In this sample, this clonotype turned up many times. The V call is TRBV12-3 or TRBV12-4, the J call TRBJ1-1; TRBD1 agrees at 9 bases. This CDR3 has 16 residues. V gave up 5 bases and J gave up 6 bases; unmatched junction bases: 13. CDR3: CASSPLQGAGRPEAFF. CDR3 DNA sequence: TGTGCCAGCAGTCCCCTACAGGGGGCGGGACGACCTGAAGCTTTCTTT.

This clonotype came up many times. This chain connects TRBV6-1 to TRBJ1-3; D is possibly TRBD1 (5 bases). Between the trimmed V and J ends, which lost 4 bases and 0 bases, there was a span of 13 bases. Germline V CDR1 and CDR2: MNHNS, SASEGT. The CDR3 runs to 16 residues. This CDR3 reads CASSALGASSGNTIYF. The CDR3 DNA sequence: TGTGCCAGCAGTGCTCTCGGGGCCAGCTCTGGAAACACCATATATTTT.

The V call is TRBV18, the J call TRBJ1-2; tentative D call: TRBD1 (6 bases). The CDR3 is made up of 15 amino acids. Trimming took 2 bases from V and 4 from J, leaving 14 bases between them. Per germline, CDR1 KGHSH and CDR2 LQKENI. CDR3: CASSPDGQLIYGYTF. DNA for the CDR3: TGTGCCAGCTCACCAGACGGACAGTTGATCTATGGCTACACCTTC.

The CDR3 DNA sequence: TGTGCCAGCAGCACGACTACTAGCGGAAAAGAGACCCAGTACTTC. It is translated as CASSTTTSGKETQYF. The genes are TRBV7-6 and TRBJ2-5; 8 bases map to TRBD2. The CDR3 sequence is 15 residues long. After removal of 5 bases from V and 3 bases from J, the junction contained 8 bases not matched to a gene. Per the germline V gene, CDR1 is SGHVS and CDR2 is FNYEAQ.

In this sample, this clonotype turned up many times. This chain uses TRBV11-1 with TRBJ2-1, with 9 bases lining up with TRBD2. The junction had 12 bases not matched to a gene; V was cut back by 2 bases and J by 4 bases. The CDR3 runs 18 residues. Germline V gives CDR1 SGHAT, CDR2 FQDESV (reference sequence). In DNA, the CDR3 is TGTGCCAGCAGCTTACCTCCGGGAGCGGGGGGCCTGTACAATGAGCAGTTCTTC. It codes for CASSLPPGAGGLYNEQFF.

This clonotype was observed many times. The chain joins TRBV20-1 to TRBJ2-5, with D tentatively TRBD1 or TRBD2 (5 bases each). The CDR3 has 14 amino acids. V shed 0 bases and J shed 5 bases, with 13 bases lying between them. Germline CDR1 reads DFQATT; CDR2 reads SNEGSKA (reference sequence). The chain's CDR3 is CSARDGYWGETQYF. CDR3 sequence (DNA): TGCAGTGCTAGAGATGGCTACTGGGGGGAGACCCAGTACTTC.

Worth noting for this clonotype: With a much larger clone just one base away, this may be a read error. V gene TRBV29-1 combines with J gene TRBJ2-7, with no clear D. The CDR3 runs 11 residues. The germline V gene encodes CDR1 SQVTM and CDR2 ANQGSEA. With 7 bases removed from V and 0 bases from J, the gap between germline ends came to 7 bases. In nucleotides, the CDR3 is TGCAGCGCCTGTGTCTCCTACGAGCAGTACTTC. Amino acid sequence: CSACVSYEQYF.

This sequence joins TRBV6-2 or TRBV6-3 and TRBJ2-1, with a tentative D call TRBD1 (5 bases). Deletions cut 7 bases from V and 9 bases from J, with 19 bases between. CDR3 size: 14 residues. In germline, CDR1 is MNHEY, CDR2 SVGEGT. CDR3 bases: TGTGCCAGCACCCATGATTGGAGAGACAGTGAGCAGTTCTTC. Amino acids: CASTHDWRDSEQFF.

The sample holds many counts of this clonotype. V is TRBV5-1 and J is TRBJ1-1; D is uncertain. This CDR3 comprises 15 residues. Per germline, CDR1 SGHRS and CDR2 YFSETQ. Trimming shortened V by 6 bases and J by 1 base, and 16 bases separated the two germline ends. The CDR3 loop reads CASKPAESGNTEAFF. CDR3 bases: TGCGCCAGCAAACCCGCTGAGTCAGGGAACACTGAAGCTTTCTTT.

The rearrangement links TRBV20-1 to TRBJ2-7, with D hard to call. V shed 3 bases and J shed 3 bases, with 6 bases lying between them. Germline V lookup: CDR1 DFQATT, CDR2 SNEGSKA (reference sequence). The CDR3 is made up of 11 amino acids. The DNA of the CDR3 is TGCAGTGCTAGGGATGGCTACGAGCAGTACTTC. Protein sequence: CSARDGYEQYF.

This clonotype appeared many times. The gene calls are TRBV7-9 and TRBJ1-6; perhaps TRBD1 as D (5 bases). The CDR3 consists of 16 residues. The germline CDR1 and CDR2 sequences are SEHNR and FQNEAQ (reference sequence). Trimming shortened V by 6 bases and J by 0 bases, and 12 bases separated the two germline ends. This chain's CDR3 is CASSRWGSSYNSPLHF. CDR3 DNA: TGTGCCAGCAGTAGGTGGGGGAGCTCCTATAATTCACCCCTCCACTTT.

This clonotype turned up a few times. The gene calls are TRBV5-1 and TRBJ2-7, with TRBD1 matching 9 bases. Germline V lookup: CDR1 SGHRS, CDR2 YFSETQ. This CDR3 is built from 15 residues. J was trimmed by 9 bases and V by 4 bases; bases with no gene match: 14. Here the CDR3 reads CASSLGQGSLFVQYF. In DNA form, the CDR3 reads TGCGCCAGCAGCCTGGGACAGGGATCGCTCTTCGTGCAGTACTTC.

This sequence joins TRBV20-1 and TRBJ2-5; no definite D call. Looked up from germline, CDR1 is DFQATT and CDR2 is SNEGSKA (reference sequence). Trimming removed 1 base at V and 2 bases at J, with 2 bases between. The CDR3 sequence is 11 residues long. The CDR3: CSARAQETQYF. The CDR3 region has the DNA TGCAGTGCTAGAGCTCAAGAGACCCAGTACTTC.

In its sample, this clonotype was seen many times. V usage is TRBV6-1 and J usage is TRBJ2-1; 9 bases are a match to TRBD2. V lost 7 bases to trimming and J lost 7 bases; unmatched junction nucleotides: 5. Germline V CDR1 and CDR2: MNHNS, SASEGT. This CDR3 spans 13 amino acids. The DNA of the CDR3 is TGTGCCAGCACTCTGAGCGGGGGGAATGAGCAGTTCTTC. Its protein is CASTLSGGNEQFF.